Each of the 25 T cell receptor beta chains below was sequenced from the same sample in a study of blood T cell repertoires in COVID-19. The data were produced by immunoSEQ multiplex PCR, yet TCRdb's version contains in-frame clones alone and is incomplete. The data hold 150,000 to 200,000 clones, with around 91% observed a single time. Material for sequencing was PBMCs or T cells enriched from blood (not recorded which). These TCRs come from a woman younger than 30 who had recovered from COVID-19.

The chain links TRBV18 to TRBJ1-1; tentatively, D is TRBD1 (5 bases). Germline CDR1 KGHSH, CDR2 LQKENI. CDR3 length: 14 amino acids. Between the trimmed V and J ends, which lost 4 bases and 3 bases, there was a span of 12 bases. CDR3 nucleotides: TGTGCCAGCTCACGAGGGTGGGGGGACACTGAAGCTTTCTTT. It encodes CASSRGWGDTEAFF.

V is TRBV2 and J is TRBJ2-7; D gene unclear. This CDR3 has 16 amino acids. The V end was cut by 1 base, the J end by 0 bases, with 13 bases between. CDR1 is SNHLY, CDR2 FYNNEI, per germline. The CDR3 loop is CASSEGLPSFSYEQYF. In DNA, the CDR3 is TGTGCCAGCAGTGAAGGTCTACCATCCTTCTCCTACGAGCAGTACTTC.

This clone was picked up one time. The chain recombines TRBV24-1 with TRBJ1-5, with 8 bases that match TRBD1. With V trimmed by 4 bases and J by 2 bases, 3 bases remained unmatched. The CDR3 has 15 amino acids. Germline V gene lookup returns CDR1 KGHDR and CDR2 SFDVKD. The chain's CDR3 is CATSDMTGGNQPQHF. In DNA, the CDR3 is TGTGCCACCAGTGACATGACAGGGGGCAATCAGCCCCAGCATTTT.

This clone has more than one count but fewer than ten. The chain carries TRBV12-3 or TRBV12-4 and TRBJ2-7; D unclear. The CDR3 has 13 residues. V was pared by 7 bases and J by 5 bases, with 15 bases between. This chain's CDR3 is CASTLRSDHEQYF. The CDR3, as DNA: TGTGCCAGCACCCTCCGGAGCGACCACGAGCAGTACTTC.

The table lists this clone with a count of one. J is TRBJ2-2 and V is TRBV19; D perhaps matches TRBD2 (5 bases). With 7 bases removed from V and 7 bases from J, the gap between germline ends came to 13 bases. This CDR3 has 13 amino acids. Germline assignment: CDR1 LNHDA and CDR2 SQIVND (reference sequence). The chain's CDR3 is CASIMRAGGELFF. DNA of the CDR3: TGTGCCAGTATTATGAGGGCCGGCGGGGAGCTGTTTTTT.

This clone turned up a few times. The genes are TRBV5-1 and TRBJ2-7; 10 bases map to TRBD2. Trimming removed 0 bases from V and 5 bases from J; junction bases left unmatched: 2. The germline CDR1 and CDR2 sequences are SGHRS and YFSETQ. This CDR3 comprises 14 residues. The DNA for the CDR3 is TGCGCCAGCAGCTTGGAACTAGCGGGAAACGAGCAGTACTTC. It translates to CASSLELAGNEQYF.

CDR3 sequence: CASGTTGTGLSYEQYF. CDR3 nucleotides: TGTGCCAGTGGAACAACCGGGACAGGGCTCTCCTACGAGCAGTACTTC. This chain links TRBV19 with TRBJ2-7; 9 bases agree with TRBD1. The CDR3 has 16 residues. Trimming took 8 bases from V and 0 from J; bases not matched to a gene: 11. CDR1 and CDR2 (germline): LNHDA, SQIVND (reference sequence). Together with reference TRBV19 and TRBJ2-7, the CDR3 gives the full variable domain: DGGITQSPKYLFRKEGQNVTLSCEQNLNHDAMYWYRQDPGQGLRLIYYSQIVNDFQKGDIAEGYSVSREKKESFPLTVTSAQKNPTAFYLCASGTTGTGLSYEQYFGPGTRLTVT.

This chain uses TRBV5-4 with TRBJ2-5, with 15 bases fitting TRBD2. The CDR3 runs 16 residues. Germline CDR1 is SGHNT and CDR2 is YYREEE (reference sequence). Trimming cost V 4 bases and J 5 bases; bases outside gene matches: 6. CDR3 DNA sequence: TGTGCCAGCAGCCCGGGACTAGCGGGAGGTAGGGAGACCCAGTACTTC. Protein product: CASSPGLAGGRETQYF.

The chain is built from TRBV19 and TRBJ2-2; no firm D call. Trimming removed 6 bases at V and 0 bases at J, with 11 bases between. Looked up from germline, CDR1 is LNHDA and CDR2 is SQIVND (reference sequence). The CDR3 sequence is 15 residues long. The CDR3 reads CASRARIPNTGELFF. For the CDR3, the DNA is TGTGCCAGTAGGGCCCGAATTCCGAACACCGGGGAGCTGTTTTTT.

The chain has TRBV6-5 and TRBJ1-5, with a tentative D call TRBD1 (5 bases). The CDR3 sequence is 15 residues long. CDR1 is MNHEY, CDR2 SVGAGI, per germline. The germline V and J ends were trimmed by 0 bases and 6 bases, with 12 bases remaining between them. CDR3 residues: CASSYSTRDGQPQHF. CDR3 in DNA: TGTGCCAGCAGTTACTCTACCAGGGATGGTCAGCCCCAGCATTTT.

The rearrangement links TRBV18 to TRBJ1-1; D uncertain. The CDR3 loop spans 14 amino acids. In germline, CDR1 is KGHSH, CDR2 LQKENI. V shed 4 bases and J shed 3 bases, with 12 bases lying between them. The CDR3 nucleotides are TGTGCCAGCTCACGTCGTCCGGAGGACACTGAAGCTTTCTTT. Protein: CASSRRPEDTEAFF.

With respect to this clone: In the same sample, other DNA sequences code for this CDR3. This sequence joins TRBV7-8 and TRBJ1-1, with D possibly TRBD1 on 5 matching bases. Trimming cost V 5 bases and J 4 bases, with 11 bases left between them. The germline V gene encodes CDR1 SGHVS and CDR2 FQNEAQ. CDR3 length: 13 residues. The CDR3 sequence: CASSLTGGTEAFF. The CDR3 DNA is TGTGCCAGCAGCCTCACCGGGGGCACTGAAGCTTTCTTT. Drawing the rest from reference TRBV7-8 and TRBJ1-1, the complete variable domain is GAGVSQSPRYKVAKRGQDVALRCDPISGHVSLFWYQQALGQGPEFLTYFQNEAQLDKSGLPSDRFFAERPEGSVSTLKIQRTQQEDSAVYLCASSLTGGTEAFFGQGTRLTVV.

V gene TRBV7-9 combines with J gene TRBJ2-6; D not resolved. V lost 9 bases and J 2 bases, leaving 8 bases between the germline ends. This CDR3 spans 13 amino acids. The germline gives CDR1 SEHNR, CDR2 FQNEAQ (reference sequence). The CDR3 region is CASSVPGANVLTF. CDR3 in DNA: TGTGCCAGTTCAGTCCCTGGGGCCAACGTCCTGACTTTC. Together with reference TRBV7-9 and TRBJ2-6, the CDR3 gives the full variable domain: DTGVSQNPRHKITKRGQNVTFRCDPISEHNRLYWYRQTLGQGPEFLTYFQNEAQLEKSRLLSDRFSAERPKGSFSTLEIQRTEQGDSAMYLCASSVPGANVLTFGAGSRLTVL.

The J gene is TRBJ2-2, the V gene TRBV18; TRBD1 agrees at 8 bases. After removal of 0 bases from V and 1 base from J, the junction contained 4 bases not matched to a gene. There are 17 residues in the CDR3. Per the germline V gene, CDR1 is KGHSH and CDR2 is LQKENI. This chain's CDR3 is CASSPPTGGRNTGELFF. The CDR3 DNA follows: TGTGCCAGCTCACCACCCACAGGGGGTAGGAACACCGGGGAGCTGTTTTTT.

CDR3 protein: CASSQGFRSSDSYEQYF. The CDR3 DNA sequence: TGTGCCAGCAGCCAAGGGTTTCGTTCTAGCGACTCCTACGAGCAGTACTTC. This chain links TRBV4-2 with TRBJ2-7; D possibly corresponds to TRBD2 (6 bases). This CDR3 is built from 17 residues. The V gene lost 1 base and the J gene lost 0 bases, with 16 bases spanning the gap. The germline gives CDR1 LGHNA, CDR2 YNFKEQ.

The DNA for the CDR3 is TGTGCCAGCAGCTTGGCCAGGGTTGTAGGGGAGACCCAGTACTTC. Translation: CASSLARVVGETQYF. The gene calls are TRBV5-4 and TRBJ2-5; D may be TRBD1 (5 bases). V lost 0 bases and J 5 bases, leaving 14 bases between the germline ends. This CDR3 has 15 residues. Germline CDR1 SGHNT, CDR2 YYREEE (reference sequence). Full variable domain (outside the CDR3, taken from reference TRBV5-4 and TRBJ2-5): ETGVTQSPTHLIKTRGQQVTLRCSSQSGHNTVSWYQQALGQGPQFIFQYYREEENGRGNFPPRFSGLQFPNYSSELNVNALELDDSALYLCASSLARVVGETQYFGPGTRLLVL.

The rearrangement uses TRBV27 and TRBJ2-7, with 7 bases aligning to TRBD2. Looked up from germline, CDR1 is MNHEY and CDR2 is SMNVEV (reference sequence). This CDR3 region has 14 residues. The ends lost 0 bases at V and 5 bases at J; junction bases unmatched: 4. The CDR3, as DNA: TGTGCCAGCAGTTTATCGGGCGGGGGACACGAGCAGTACTTC. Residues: CASSLSGGGHEQYF.

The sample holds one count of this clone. CDR3 amino acids: CASSSPRTSGRRSYNEQFF. Here the CDR3 DNA reads TGTGCCAGCAGCTCCCCCAGGACTAGCGGGAGGAGATCCTACAATGAGCAGTTCTTC. The chain employs TRBV7-6 and TRBJ2-1, with 14 positions matching TRBD2. Germline CDR1 SGHVS, CDR2 FNYEAQ. V lost 4 bases, J lost 1 base, and 9 bases stayed unmatched. The length of the CDR3 is 19 residues. The full variable domain, in which reference TRBV7-6 and TRBJ2-1 provide the parts outside the CDR3, is GAGVSQSPRYKVTKRGQDVALRCDPISGHVSLYWYRQALGQGPEFLTYFNYEAQQDKSGLPNDRFSAERPEGSISTLTIQRTEQRDSAMYRCASSSPRTSGRRSYNEQFFGPGTRLTVL.

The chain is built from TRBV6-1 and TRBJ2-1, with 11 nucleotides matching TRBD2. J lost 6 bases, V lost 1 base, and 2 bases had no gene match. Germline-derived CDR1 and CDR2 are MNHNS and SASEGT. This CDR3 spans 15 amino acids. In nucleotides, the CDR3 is TGTGCCAGCAGTGAAGAGGGGACTAGCGGCAATGAGCAGTTCTTC. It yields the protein CASSEEGTSGNEQFF.

CDR3 sequence reads: CASSGAAAMYEQFF. The CDR3 DNA reads TGTGCCAGTTCGGGTGCAGCGGCGATGTATGAGCAGTTCTTC. The V call is TRBV19, the J call TRBJ2-1; TRBD2 might be the D (5 bases). The CDR3 totals 14 residues. V lost 8 bases to trimming and J lost 8 bases, with 19 bases between them. CDR1 LNHDA and CDR2 SQIVND come from the germline V gene (reference sequence).

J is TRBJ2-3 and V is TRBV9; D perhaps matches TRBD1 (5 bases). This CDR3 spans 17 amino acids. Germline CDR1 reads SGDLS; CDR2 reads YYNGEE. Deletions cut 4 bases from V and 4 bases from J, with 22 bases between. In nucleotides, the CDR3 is TGTGCCAGCAGCCCAAGGGGTGTAAAAAGGGGCCCAGATACGCAGTATTTT. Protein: CASSPRGVKRGPDTQYF.

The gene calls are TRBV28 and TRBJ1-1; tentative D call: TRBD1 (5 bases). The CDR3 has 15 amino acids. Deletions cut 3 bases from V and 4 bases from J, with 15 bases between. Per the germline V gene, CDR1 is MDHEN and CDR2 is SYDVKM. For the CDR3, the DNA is TGTGCCAGCAGTTTTCTAACAACAGGTAGCACTGAAGCTTTCTTT. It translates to CASSFLTTGSTEAFF. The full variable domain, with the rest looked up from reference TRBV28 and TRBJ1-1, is DVKVTQSSRYLVKRTGEKVFLECVQDMDHENMFWYRQDPGLGLRLIYFSYDVKMKEKGDIPEGYSVSREKKERFSLILESASTNQTSMYLCASSFLTTGSTEAFFGQGTRLTVV.

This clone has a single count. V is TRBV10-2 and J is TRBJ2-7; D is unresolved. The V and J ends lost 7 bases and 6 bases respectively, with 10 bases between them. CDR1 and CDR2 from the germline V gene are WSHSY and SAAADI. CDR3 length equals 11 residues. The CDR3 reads CASTSSREQYF. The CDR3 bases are TGCGCCAGCACGAGTAGCCGCGAGCAGTACTTC.

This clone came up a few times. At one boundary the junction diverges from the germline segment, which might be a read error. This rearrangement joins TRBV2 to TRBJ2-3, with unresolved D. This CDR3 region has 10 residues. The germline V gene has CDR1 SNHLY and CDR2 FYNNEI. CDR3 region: CAGSTDTQYF. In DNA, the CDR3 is TGTGCCGGCAGCACAGATACGCAGTATTTT.

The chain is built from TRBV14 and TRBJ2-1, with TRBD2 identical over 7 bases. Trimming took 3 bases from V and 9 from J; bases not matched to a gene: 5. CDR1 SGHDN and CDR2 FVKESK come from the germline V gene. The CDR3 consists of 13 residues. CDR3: CASSQGLAGEQFF. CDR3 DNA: TGTGCCAGCAGCCAGGGATTAGCGGGTGAGCAGTTCTTC.